This TCR beta chain appears in the sequencing data of a study of T cells in tumors after PD-1 blockade. As for the study in general: Excluded were patients with checkpoint blockade, immunosuppressants, or radiotherapy or other anti-cancer therapy within 4 weeks. Patients received pembrolizumab 200 mg every 3 weeks or cemiplimab 350 mg every 2 weeks. Some patients also took daily vismodegib 150 mg during anti-PD-1 treatment.

CDR1 is MNHNS, CDR2 SASEGT, per germline. The V gene lost 0 bases and the J gene lost 7 bases, with 10 bases spanning the gap. The CDR3 spans 15 residues. Findings and limits, study-wide: Blood contained about two fifths of the tumor's TCR clonotypes.

Profiled with immunoSEQ multiplex PCR; TCRdb holds only in-frame clones, not every one. The data show about 35,000 clones, with roughly 73% seen just once and over 30% held by the top ten. Of note for this clone: What it binds is unknown.

Here the sequenced sample was PBMCs, taken before anti-PD-1 treatment. V is TRBV6-1 and J is TRBJ1-6; maybe TRBD1 (6 bases). The clonotype was recovered from a human donor with basal cell carcinoma. The CDR3 DNA is TGTGCCAGCAGTGAAGCGGCGAGGGGGAATTCACCCCTCCACTTT. Translating it yields CASSEAARGNSPLHF.